This T cell receptor beta chain was captured by sequencing in a study of blood T cell repertoires in COVID-19. Study as a whole: Acute-phase and convalescent COVID-19 samples originated in the United States, Italy and Spain.

This CDR3 is 18 amino acids long. The trim removed 4 bases at V and 6 bases at J, leaving 10 bases unmatched. CDR1 and CDR2 (germline): SGDLS, YYNGEE. Assay: immunoSEQ multiplex PCR; the TCRdb copy retains only in-frame clones and omits some. Counted here are about 63,000 clones, 79% occurring once; the ten biggest clones make up over 30%. The genes are TRBV9 and TRBJ2-1; 16 bases fit TRBD2. Sequenced sample: peripheral blood. The clonotype was recovered from a human donor in a cohort sampled during active COVID-19. The CDR3 DNA is TGTGCCAGCAGCCCCGGGACTAGCGGGAGGGCCATGGGCAATGAGCAGTTCTTC. Translating gives CASSPGTSGRAMGNEQFF.